The rows below give T cell receptor beta chains drawn from one sample of a study of PD-L1 blockade in urothelial cancer. TCRdb's copy holds only in-frame clones and misses some; the assay was immunoSEQ multiplex PCR. The table lists some 89,000 clones, approximately 81% of them singletons. Here the sequenced sample was PBMCs, taken around atezolizumab (anti-PD-L1) treatment. The receptor source for this set is a man aged 55 to 70 with urothelial cancer. Both conserved end residues are part of each CDR3. A D gene is named only where the DNA matches it firmly. Clone size is shown for a subset of rows, as once, few, many or a class of expanded clone.

clone_size	d_call	v_call	j_call	cdr3_length	cdr3_aa	cdr3_nt
.	.	TRBV27	TRBJ1-1	14	CASSRWGSNTEAFF	TGTGCCAGCAGCCGCTGGGGCTCGAACACTGAAGCTTTCTTT
.	TRBD2	TRBV5-4	TRBJ2-3	15	CASSLLSGGADTQYF	TGTGCCAGCAGCTTACTCAGCGGGGGTGCAGATACGCAGTATTTT
.	TRBD1	TRBV5-1	TRBJ2-6	21	CASSRRTGGESPGAGANVLTF	TGCGCCAGCAGCCGTCGTACAGGGGGCGAATCCCCAGGGGCTGGGGCCAACGTCCTGACTTTC
.	.	TRBV14	TRBJ1-4	16	CASSQDLRGGYEKLFF	TGTGCCAGCAGCCAAGATCTTAGGGGAGGATACGAAAAACTGTTTTTT
.	TRBD1	TRBV5-4	TRBJ1-4	17	CASSLGTGGDGNEKLFF	TGTGCCAGCAGCTTGGGGACAGGGGGGGATGGTAATGAAAAACTGTTTTTT
.	.	TRBV11-2	TRBJ1-1	16	CASSFRPGAGGLAAFF	TGTGCCAGCAGCTTTCGCCCCGGCGCGGGGGGGCTGGCAGCTTTCTTT
.	.	TRBV11-1	TRBJ1-5	13	CASSRQVNQPQHF	TGTGCCAGCAGCCGACAGGTCAATCAGCCCCAGCATTTT
.	TRBD2	TRBV28	TRBJ2-1	13	CASSTGLAGEQFF	TGTGCCAGCAGTACGGGACTAGCGGGAGAGCAGTTCTTC
.	TRBD1	TRBV6-5	TRBJ2-7	13	CATLRQGQYEQYF	TGTGCCACCCTCCGCCAGGGACAGTACGAGCAGTACTTC
.	.	TRBV30	TRBJ1-1	15	CAWSVLGGPNTEAFF	TGTGCCTGGAGTGTCCTTGGAGGGCCGAACACTGAAGCTTTCTTT
.	TRBD1	TRBV7-9	TRBJ1-3	15	CASSLGQLSGNTIYF	TGTGCCAGCAGCTTGGGACAGCTCTCTGGAAACACCATATATTTT
once	TRBD1	TRBV27	TRBJ1-1	14	CASSQTGVPTEAFF	TGTGCCAGCAGCCAGACAGGGGTTCCCACTGAAGCTTTCTTT
.	.	TRBV7-3	TRBJ2-2	16	CASSFSDFHNTGELFF	TGTGCCAGCAGCTTCTCCGACTTCCACAACACCGGGGAGCTGTTTTTT
.	.	TRBV7-9	TRBJ2-5	8	CASSPFYF	TGTGCCAGCAGCCCCTTTTACTTC
.	.	TRBV19	TRBJ2-7	16	CASSPFTGAFAYEQYF	TGTGCCAGTAGTCCTTTTACTGGGGCGTTCGCCTACGAGCAGTACTTC
once	TRBD1	TRBV18	TRBJ1-6	17	CASSPEGTGVYNSPLHF	TGTGCCAGCTCACCAGAGGGGACAGGGGTTTATAATTCACCCCTCCACTTT
once	.	TRBV6-5	TRBJ1-4	13	CASSPNGSEKLFF	TGTGCCAGCAGCCCTAACGGGAGTGAAAAACTGTTTTTT
.	.	TRBV7-2	TRBJ1-2	15	CASSLRGSGRGGYTF	TGTGCCAGCAGCTTAAGGGGGTCAGGGAGAGGTGGCTACACCTTC
.	TRBD1	TRBV5-1	TRBJ2-3	16	CASRSRGRGRADTQYF	TGCGCCAGCAGATCGAGGGGAAGGGGGCGGGCAGATACGCAGTATTTT
.	.	TRBV21-1	TRBJ2-1	17	CASSKGSSGRPYNEQFF	TGTGCCAGCAGCAAAGGTTCAAGCGGCCGCCCCTACAATGAGCAGTTCTTC
.	.	TRBV7-3	TRBJ2-1	12	CASSSPGVEQFF	TGTGCCAGCAGCTCGCCGGGTGTCGAGCAGTTCTTC
.	.	TRBV2	TRBJ2-2	15	CASSDREAIYGELFF	TGTGCCAGCAGTGATAGAGAGGCTATCTATGGGGAGCTGTTTTTT
.	TRBD1	TRBV2	TRBJ2-2	14	CASGQGPLTGELFF	TGTGCCAGCGGACAGGGGCCCCTCACCGGGGAGCTGTTTTTT
.	TRBD2	TRBV5-1	TRBJ2-1	17	CASSGGLADSSYNEQFF	TGCGCCAGCAGCGGGGGACTAGCGGATAGCTCCTACAATGAGCAGTTCTTC
.	.	TRBV19	TRBJ1-1	13	CASSINPQAEAFF	TGTGCCAGTAGTATAAACCCACAGGCCGAAGCTTTCTTT
once	TRBD1	TRBV13	TRBJ2-1	14	CASSLGQGYNEQFF	TGTGCCAGCAGCTTAGGACAGGGGTACAATGAGCAGTTCTTC
few	TRBD1	TRBV10-3	TRBJ1-6	14	CAISVGQNNSPLHF	TGTGCCATCAGTGTGGGACAGAATAATTCACCCCTCCACTTT
.	.	TRBV5-1	TRBJ1-2	13	CASSLSSGYGYTF	TGCGCCAGCAGCTTGTCGAGCGGCTATGGCTACACCTTC
.	.	TRBV6-5	TRBJ1-5	14	CASSYGGGNQPQHF	TGTGCCAGCAGTTACGGGGGGGGAAACCAGCCCCAGCATTTT
.	.	TRBV9	TRBJ2-7	13	CASSAGLTREQYF	TGTGCCAGCAGCGCCGGTCTAACCCGCGAGCAGTACTTC
.	.	TRBV11-2	TRBJ2-3	14	CASSLARGTDTQYF	TGTGCCAGCAGCTTAGCCCGGGGCACAGATACGCAGTATTTT
.	TRBD2	TRBV19	TRBJ2-1	18	CASSPAPGGRFSYNEQFF	TGTGCCAGTAGTCCAGCCCCTGGCGGGAGATTCTCCTACAATGAGCAGTTCTTC
.	TRBD2	TRBV28	TRBJ2-7	15	CASSPGGTSGYEQYF	TGTGCCAGCAGTCCCGGGGGGACTAGCGGCTACGAGCAGTACTTC
.	.	TRBV7-9	TRBJ2-7	12	CASSPTSYEQYF	TGTGCCAGCAGTCCGACTAGCTACGAGCAGTACTTC
.	.	TRBV11-2	TRBJ2-7	14	CASSLAESSYEQYF	TGTGCCAGCAGTTTGGCGGAGAGCTCCTACGAGCAGTACTTC
.	TRBD2	TRBV2	TRBJ2-3	18	CASSEALTRRGEADTQYF	TGTGCCAGCAGTGAAGCGCTTACCCGCCGGGGGGAGGCAGATACGCAGTATTTT
.	TRBD2	TRBV5-6	TRBJ2-3	17	CASSLLKREGGTDTQYF	TGTGCCAGCAGCTTGCTGAAGCGGGAGGGCGGCACAGATACGCAGTATTTT
.	TRBD2	TRBV5-6	TRBJ2-1	12	CASSRTSGEEFF	TGTGCCAGCAGCAGGACTAGCGGCGAGGAGTTCTTC
.	.	TRBV7-2	TRBJ2-7	14	CASSLWQGPYEQYF	TGTGCCAGCAGCTTATGGCAGGGTCCCTACGAGCAGTACTTC
.	TRBD1	TRBV11-3	TRBJ1-1	15	CASSPRTGGRTEAFF	TGTGCCAGCAGCCCCAGGACAGGGGGACGCACTGAAGCTTTCTTT
.	.	TRBV9	TRBJ2-2	14	CASSAITGSWELFF	TGTGCCAGCAGCGCAATAACAGGGTCTTGGGAGCTGTTTTTT
.	.	TRBV4-3	TRBJ2-7	14	CASSQILLGYEQYF	TGCGCCAGCAGCCAGATCCTCCTCGGCTACGAGCAGTACTTC
.	TRBD1	TRBV29-1	TRBJ2-6	16	CSVRTGVLSGANVLTF	TGCAGCGTTAGGACAGGGGTATTATCTGGGGCCAACGTCCTGACTTTC
.	TRBD2	TRBV30	TRBJ2-1	13	CAWRGRATNEQFF	TGTGCCTGGAGAGGGAGGGCCACGAATGAGCAGTTCTTC
.	TRBD1	TRBV4-1	TRBJ2-5	17	CASSYTWGQGMGETQYF	TGCGCCAGCAGCTATACCTGGGGACAGGGGATGGGTGAGACCCAGTACTTC
.	.	TRBV4-1	TRBJ1-5	15	CASSHAGTIAQPQHF	TGCGCCAGCAGCCACGCCGGGACTATAGCTCAGCCCCAGCATTTT
.	TRBD1	TRBV5-6	TRBJ1-2	15	CASSPRGTGVYGYTF	TGTGCCAGCAGCCCGAGAGGGACAGGGGTCTATGGCTACACCTTC